This TCR beta chain appears in the sequencing data of a study of T cells in Graves' hyperthyroidism and ophthalmopathy. V gave up 0 bases and J gave up 10 bases, with 13 bases separating them. In germline, CDR1 is LGHDT, CDR2 YNNKEL (reference sequence). CDR3 length: 14 residues. TCR beta CDR3 region amplification was performed from RNA transcripts. A first-round RT-PCR of the TCR CDR3 used the HTBI primer set. TCRdb re-called the multiplex PCR reads with MiXCR, one entry per CDR3 protein. The sample carries a few hundred thousand distinct CDR3 sequences, less than 25% recorded once. The sequence was obtained from a woman in her 70s with Graves' ophthalmopathy. Sequenced input: blood. The chain employs TRBV3-1 and TRBJ2-1; TRBD1 or TRBD2 may be the D gene (5 bases each). Here the CDR3 DNA reads TGTGCCAGCAGCCAAGATTCGGGGCTTGGCGAGCAGTTCTTC. This translates into CASSQDSGLGEQFF.